This TCR beta chain originates from a study of tumor-infiltrating lymphocytes in primary liver carcinoma. In the study overall: Among the tumors, stages were T1-T3 N0M0 and sizes about 4 to 10 cm. Points from the study as a whole: Merely about 7-25% of top clones occurred in all five tumor regions. Between tumor regions, pairs overlapped more than tumor-adjacent and tumor-blood pairs did.

The CDR3 is 14 residues long. The germline V and J ends were trimmed by 2 bases and 6 bases, with 14 bases remaining between them. The V gene's germline CDR1 is SQVTM and CDR2 ANQGSEA. This clonotype is deemed medium-sized. The antigen remains undetermined. The study co-extracted DNA and RNA from 20-30 mg of unsorted bulk tissue. Every patient had chronic HBV infection and was treatment-naive. The authors made TCR beta cDNA from 450 to 600 ng total RNA with a constant-region primer. Slightly modified ARM-PCR with three nested multiplex PCR rounds yielded TCR beta libraries. TRBV1-TRBV30 forward and Cbeta reverse primers drove the first two approximately 11-cycle rounds. TCRdb recomputed calls from the multiplex PCR reads with MiXCR, one row per CDR3 protein. Of approximately 92,000 distinct CDR3 sequences in the sample, 69% were seen once.

The origin of this receptor is a woman aged 55-70 years with primary liver carcinoma and hepatitis B virus infection. The V gene is TRBV29-1, the J gene TRBJ2-1; D not resolved. Specimen: liver tumor tissue from sampling region 5. The subset was: tumor region T5, tumor centre. The CDR3 DNA is TGCAGCGTTGAACCGGCAGGATCCGGCAATGAGCAGTTCTTC. Translated, it gives CSVEPAGSGNEQFF.